This paragraph reports one T cell receptor (beta chain). The antigen is undetermined. General study findings and limits: Larger-cohort validation covered only one TCR beta V-J rearrangement. Tumor memory CD4+ T cell TCR gene usage was found to cluster with blood and lymph node memory CD4+ cells and with lymph node naive CD4+ cells. Tumor Treg TCRs overlapped most with tumor naive CD4+ cells.

After constant-region reverse-primer amplification, full-length variable regions underwent semi-nested PCR with Nested Universal Primer A. Using its own MiXCR run on the 5' RACE reads, TCRdb lists one record per CDR3 protein. In the table there are approximately 40,000 distinct CDR3 sequences, around 30% of which are singletons. The TCR comes from a female donor with breast cancer. Sequencing used tumor-infiltrating memory CD4+ T cells sorted from the breast tumor. Subset meaning: memory CD4+ T cells, CD4+CD45RO+CD25-.

CDR3 region: CASSPTGPNQPQHF. CDR3 DNA: TGTGCCAGCAGCCCGACAGGGCCAAATCAGCCCCAGCATTTT. This sequence joins TRBV6-6 and TRBJ1-5, with 7 positions matching TRBD1. The CDR3 runs to 14 residues. Germline V gives CDR1 MNHNY, CDR2 SVGAGI (reference sequence). V lost 6 bases and J lost 4; bases outside the gene matches: 6.